A single sample is the source of the 16 T cell receptor beta chains below, sequenced in a study of T cell repertoires in cytomegalovirus infection. TCRdb re-called the reads through MiXCR, storing one row per CDR3 protein. Among 550,000 to 700,000 distinct CDR3 sequences, 40% were seen once, and the ten largest hold 48%. These receptors' antigens are unknown. The specimen comprised cultured PBMCs, sampled from culture after CMV antigen stimulation. The receptors originated from a human donor in good health (CMV status not recorded). Some clones in this sample may be carry-over from other donors' samples.

V usage is TRBV29-1 and J usage is TRBJ1-2; D might be TRBD1 (5 bases). The CDR3 sequence is 13 residues long. V was pared by 5 bases and J by 7 bases, with 17 bases between. The V gene's germline CDR1 is SQVTM and CDR2 ANQGSEA. CDR3 sequence reads: CSVPGRQRGGYTF. The DNA of the CDR3 is TGCAGCGTTCCGGGACGGCAAAGGGGTGGCTACACCTTC. The whole variable domain, remainder taken from reference TRBV29-1 and TRBJ1-2, is SAVISQKPSRDICQRGTSLTIQCQVDSQVTMMFWYRQQPGQSLTLIATANQGSEATYESGFVIDKFPISRPNLTFSTLTVSNMSPEDSSIYLCSVPGRQRGGYTFGSGTRLTVV.

This clonotype was observed a handful of times. The chain is built from TRBV6-5 and TRBJ1-1, with D unresolved. Deletions cut 4 bases from V and 6 bases from J, with 12 bases between. In germline, CDR1 is MNHEY, CDR2 SVGAGI. The length of the CDR3 is 13 residues. The CDR3 DNA is TGTGCCAGCAGTTTCCGAGCTACATCTGAAGCTTTCTTT. Its protein product is CASSFRATSEAFF.

In its sample, this clonotype was seen once. V is TRBV19 and J is TRBJ2-7; D assignment may be TRBD1 or TRBD2 (5 bases each). The CDR3 runs to 12 residues. Trimming stripped 3 bases from V and 6 bases from J, with 9 bases between. In germline, CDR1 is LNHDA, CDR2 SQIVND (reference sequence). Here the CDR3 DNA reads TGTGCCAGTAGTATTTGGGACGGCGAGCAGTACTTC. Translated, it gives CASSIWDGEQYF.

This clonotype was found a few times. The gene calls are TRBV20-1 and TRBJ2-3, with 9 positions matching TRBD1. Trimming at V came to 3 bases and at J to 4 bases, leaving 5 bases not matched to a gene. Looked up from germline, CDR1 is DFQATT and CDR2 is SNEGSKA (reference sequence). This CDR3 has 14 residues. The CDR3 DNA reads TGCAGTGCTAGGGGGGGACAGGGCCCAGATACGCAGTATTTT. Translation gives CSARGGQGPDTQYF.

This clonotype was seen more than once but under ten times. The J gene is TRBJ1-2, the V gene TRBV6-2 or TRBV6-3; 10 bases align to TRBD1. CDR3 length: 16 amino acids. Per germline, CDR1 MNHEY and CDR2 SVGEGT. Trimming cost V 5 bases and J 3 bases; bases outside gene matches: 9. CDR3 residues: CASSLLRTGGYYGYTF. Here the CDR3 DNA reads TGTGCCAGCAGTCTCCTCCGGACAGGGGGATACTATGGCTACACCTTC.

This clonotype is a singleton in its sample. V and J are TRBV11-2 and TRBJ1-2, with 7 bases that match TRBD1. Looked up from germline, CDR1 is SGHAT and CDR2 is FQNNGV. V dropped 0 bases and J dropped 8; count of bases not matched to a gene: 12. This CDR3 has 16 residues. CDR3 coding DNA: TGTGCCAGCAGCTTAGATCCCCAGACAGGGAAGAAAGGCTACACCTTC. Its translation is CASSLDPQTGKKGYTF.

This chain joins TRBV6-1 and TRBJ1-3; D might be TRBD1 (5 bases). Germline V lookup: CDR1 MNHNS, CDR2 SASEGT. The CDR3 loop spans 17 amino acids. The V gene lost 2 bases and the J gene lost 0 bases, with 14 bases spanning the gap. The CDR3: CASSELPGESSGNTIYF. DNA of the CDR3: TGTGCCAGCAGTGAACTACCGGGGGAGAGCTCTGGAAACACCATATATTTT.

The V call is TRBV6-6, the J call TRBJ2-2, with TRBD2 identical over 13 bases. CDR3 length: 18 amino acids. Germline V gives CDR1 MNHNY, CDR2 SVGAGI (reference sequence). V was pared by 2 bases and J by 1 base, with 4 bases of the junction left unmatched. CDR3 loop: CASSYLGLAGRNTGELFF. The CDR3, as DNA: TGTGCCAGCAGTTACCTGGGACTAGCGGGACGGAACACCGGGGAGCTGTTTTTT.

The chain has TRBV20-1 and TRBJ2-3, with 7 bases lining up with TRBD2. Germline V gives CDR1 DFQATT, CDR2 SNEGSKA (reference sequence). The CDR3 runs to 13 residues. V lost 7 bases, J lost 0 bases, and 4 bases stayed unmatched. The CDR3 coding sequence is TGCAGTGGGGCGGGGGTAAGCACAGATACGCAGTATTTT. Translation gives CSGAGVSTDTQYF.

The genes are TRBV12-3 or TRBV12-4 and TRBJ2-7, with D tentatively TRBD1 (6 bases). V was trimmed by 6 bases and J by 5 bases, leaving 20 bases between them. This CDR3 region has 15 residues. CDR3 amino acids: CASSRARQGINEQYF. The CDR3 DNA is TGTGCCAGCAGCCGTGCCCGGCAGGGGATCAACGAGCAGTACTTC.

This chain joins TRBV7-8 and TRBJ2-3; D is unresolved. Germline assignment: CDR1 SGHVS and CDR2 FQNEAQ. This CDR3 region has 15 residues. V lost 4 bases, J lost 6 bases, and 17 bases lay in between. The DNA of the CDR3 is TGTGCCAGCAGCTCCCTCCCCAGGTTCAACGATACGCAGTATTTT. This gives the protein CASSSLPRFNDTQYF.

The rearrangement links TRBV7-9 to TRBJ2-3; 9 positions match TRBD2. This CDR3 has 16 amino acids. Germline V gene lookup returns CDR1 SEHNR and CDR2 FQNEAQ (reference sequence). With 5 bases clipped from V and 5 bases from J, the junction kept 11 bases outside the gene matches. In nucleotides, the CDR3 is TGTGCCAGCAGCCAATTAGCGGGGGCCTTTGTAGATACGCAGTATTTT. This encodes CASSQLAGAFVDTQYF.

This chain joins TRBV7-9 and TRBJ1-1; no clear D. The V end was cut by 11 bases, the J end by 3 bases, with 22 bases between. The CDR3 spans 15 residues. Germline V CDR1 and CDR2: SEHNR, FQNEAQ (reference sequence). The DNA for the CDR3 is TGTGCCGCGGGGAACCAACGGGTAGATTACACTGAAGCTTTCTTT. Translating it yields CAAGNQRVDYTEAFF.

The rearrangement uses TRBV18 and TRBJ2-3, with TRBD1 matching 7 bases. From germline, CDR1 is KGHSH and CDR2 LQKENI. CDR3 size: 17 residues. The V segment lost 2 bases and the J segment 3 bases; nucleotides outside the gene matches: 11. This CDR3 reads CASSPAQGRPRTDTQYF. The CDR3 DNA follows: TGTGCCAGCTCACCAGCACAGGGGCGCCCCCGAACAGATACGCAGTATTTT.

V gene TRBV11-3 combines with J gene TRBJ2-1; perhaps D is TRBD1 or TRBD2 (5 bases each). Trimming removed 9 bases from V and 8 bases from J, with 11 bases in between. The CDR3 consists of 11 residues. Germline V CDR1 and CDR2: SGHNT, YENEEA. CDR3 in amino acids: CASRGADEQFF. As DNA, the CDR3 is TGTGCCAGTCGAGGGGCGGATGAGCAGTTCTTC.

The rearrangement uses TRBV7-2 and TRBJ2-7, with 9 bases aligning to TRBD1. The germline gives CDR1 SGHTA, CDR2 FQGNSA. This CDR3 has 14 residues. Germline trimming cut 2 bases from V and 4 bases from J; bases unmatched to any gene: 3. Written as DNA, the CDR3 is TGTGCCAGCAGCTTACTACAGGGGGCGTACGAGCAGTACTTC. As protein: CASSLLQGAYEQYF. Filled out from reference TRBV7-2 and TRBJ2-7, the complete variable domain reads GAGVSQSPSNKVTEKGKDVELRCDPISGHTALYWYRQSLGQGLEFLIYFQGNSAPDKSGLPSDRFSAERTGGSVSTLTIQRTQQEDSAVYLCASSLLQGAYEQYFGPGTRLTVT.